The T cell receptor (beta chain) under discussion was sequenced for a study of shared clonotypes between healthy human individuals. Whole-study results and caveats: Some naive CD4 clonotypes, 4.5% to 5.5%, turned up in common across several donors.

Libraries were prepared by immunoSEQ multiplex PCR; TCRdb keeps only in-frame clonotypes and omits some of them. The sample lists approximately 2.4 million clones, approximately 95% occurring once. This CDR3 region has 17 residues. V dropped 4 bases and J dropped 0; count of bases not matched to a gene: 11. From germline, CDR1 is LGHNA and CDR2 YSLEER. Naive CD45RA+ and memory CD45RA-negative subsets were split from CD4+ cells. On this clone itself: Its target is not known.

Input material: naive CD4+ T cells sorted from blood. Noted subset: CD45RA+ positively selected. The rearrangement joins TRBV4-3 to TRBJ2-7; 8 bases match TRBD2. The clonotype comes from a man aged 18 to 35 in good health. CDR3 sequence (DNA): TGCGCCAGCAGCCGCGACCCCGCCGGGACTAGCTCCTACGAGCAGTACTTC. Protein product: CASSRDPAGTSSYEQYF.